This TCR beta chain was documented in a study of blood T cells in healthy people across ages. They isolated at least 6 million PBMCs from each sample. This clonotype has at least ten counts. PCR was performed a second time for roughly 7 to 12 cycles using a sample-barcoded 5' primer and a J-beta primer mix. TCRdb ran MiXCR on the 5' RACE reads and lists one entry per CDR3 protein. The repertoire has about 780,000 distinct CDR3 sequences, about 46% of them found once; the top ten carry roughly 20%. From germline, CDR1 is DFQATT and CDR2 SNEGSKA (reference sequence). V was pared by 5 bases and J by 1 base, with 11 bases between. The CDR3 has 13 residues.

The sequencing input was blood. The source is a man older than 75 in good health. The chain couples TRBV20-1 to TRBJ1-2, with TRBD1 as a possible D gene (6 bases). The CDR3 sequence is CSAEGELNYGYTF. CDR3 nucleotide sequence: TGCAGTGCTGAGGGGGAACTTAACTATGGCTACACCTTC.